The clone carrying this T cell receptor (beta chain) was detected once. Sequenced by immunoSEQ multiplex PCR; TCRdb stores in-frame clones only, minus some. This table holds approximately 390,000 clones, 85% to 90% found once. The data were taken from a study of blood T cell repertoires in COVID-19. The clonotype was recovered from a woman between 50 and 59 years old who had recovered from COVID-19. Input material: PBMCs or T cells enriched from blood (not recorded which).

The CDR3 DNA sequence: TGCAGCGTGGCGACGGGTGCGGGAAACACCATATATTTT. It specifies CSVATGAGNTIYF. The chain is built from TRBV29-1 and TRBJ1-3; D uncertain. Germline V lookup: CDR1 SQVTM, CDR2 ANQGSEA. Trimming cost V 6 bases and J 4 bases, with 13 bases left between them. The CDR3 consists of 13 residues.